The 31 T cell receptor beta chains given below trace back to one sample, sequenced in a study of blood T cell repertoires in COVID-19. Repertoires were generated with immunoSEQ multiplex PCR, while TCRdb's copy carries only in-frame clones and drops some. The data hold more than 130,000 clones, with approximately 84% observed a single time. The sequencing sample was made of peripheral blood. These TCRs come from a woman of 80 years or more in a cohort sampled during active or convalescent COVID-19.

The chain recombines TRBV5-6 with TRBJ1-2; TRBD1 matches 7 bases. With 1 base clipped from V and 3 bases from J, the junction kept 9 bases outside the gene matches. Germline loops: CDR1 SGHDT, CDR2 YYEEEE. This CDR3 comprises 16 residues. CDR3 region: CASSLIGWDSDYGYTF. DNA of the CDR3: TGTGCCAGCAGCTTGATTGGATGGGACAGTGACTATGGCTACACCTTC.

This clone was seen more than once but under ten times. The rearrangement uses TRBV19 and TRBJ2-2, with 8 bases that match TRBD2. Germline assignment: CDR1 LNHDA and CDR2 SQIVND (reference sequence). This CDR3 region has 17 residues. The V segment lost 5 bases and the J segment 0 bases; nucleotides outside the gene matches: 8. CDR3 protein: CASSPGGKLTNTGELFF. CDR3 nucleotide sequence: TGTGCCAGTAGTCCGGGAGGGAAGCTGACGAACACCGGGGAGCTGTTTTTT.

The gene calls are TRBV18 and TRBJ1-2; 7 nucleotides agree with TRBD1. The germline CDR1 and CDR2 sequences are KGHSH and LQKENI. J was trimmed by 0 bases and V by 6 bases; bases with no gene match: 7. The CDR3 runs to 15 residues. CDR3 protein: CASSKITGANYGYTF. CDR3 nucleotide sequence: TGTGCCAGCTCGAAAATCACAGGGGCTAACTATGGCTACACCTTC. The complete variable domain, with remaining parts taken from reference TRBV18 and TRBJ1-2, reads NAGVMQNPRHLVRRRGQEARLRCSPMKGHSHVYWYRQLPEEGLKFMVYLQKENIIDESGMPKERFSAEFPKEGPSILRIQQVVRGDSAAYFCASSKITGANYGYTFGSGTRLTVV.

The chain joins TRBV10-3 to TRBJ2-3, with a possible D match to TRBD2 (6 bases). V lost 4 bases to trimming and J lost 2 bases, with 7 bases between them. This CDR3 is 13 amino acids long. Germline CDR1 is ENHRY and CDR2 is SYGVKD. The CDR3 bases are TGTGCCATCAGTGCGGGGGTCACAGATACGCAGTATTTT. It specifies CAISAGVTDTQYF.

The V gene is TRBV3-1 (or the pseudogene TRBV3-2), the J gene TRBJ2-5; the D is unclear. Trimming stripped 0 bases from V and 2 bases from J, with 7 bases between. Germline V lookup: CDR1 LGHDT, CDR2 YNNKEL (reference sequence). This CDR3 spans 14 amino acids. DNA of the CDR3: TGTGCCAGCAGCCAAGAGGGCAGGCAAGAGACCCAGTACTTC. The encoded protein is CASSQEGRQETQYF.

The chain employs TRBV5-1 and TRBJ2-1, with 9 bases matching TRBD1. The CDR3 spans 14 residues. The V gene's germline CDR1 is SGHRS and CDR2 YFSETQ. With 3 bases clipped from V and 9 bases from J, the junction kept 7 bases outside the gene matches. The CDR3 region has the DNA TGCGCCAGCAGCTCGGCCACAGGGGGCACTGAGCAGTTCTTC. This gives the protein CASSSATGGTEQFF.

This clone was observed a handful of times. The gene calls are TRBV9 and TRBJ2-5, with 12 bases fitting TRBD2. This CDR3 has 18 amino acids. V gave up 0 bases and J gave up 2 bases; unmatched junction bases: 8. The germline V gene encodes CDR1 SGDLS and CDR2 YYNGEE. CDR3 sequence: CASSVERRLAGGQETQYF. The DNA for the CDR3 is TGTGCCAGCAGCGTAGAACGCCGCCTAGCGGGGGGGCAAGAGACCCAGTACTTC.

This chain uses TRBV28 with TRBJ1-3, with 12 bases fitting TRBD1. Germline assignment: CDR1 MDHEN and CDR2 SYDVKM. The length of the CDR3 is 15 residues. After removal of 5 bases from V and 8 bases from J, the junction contained 7 bases not matched to a gene. The CDR3 sequence: CASSQTGTGGHTIYF. As DNA, the CDR3 is TGTGCCAGCAGTCAAACCGGGACAGGGGGCCACACCATATATTTT.

The J gene is TRBJ1-2, the V gene TRBV20-1; D gene uncertain. Trimming stripped 3 bases from V and 4 bases from J, with 15 bases between. The CDR3 is 14 amino acids. Germline loops: CDR1 DFQATT, CDR2 SNEGSKA (reference sequence). CDR3 DNA: TGCAGTGCTAGTCCTCCCGAGACACTCTATGGCTACACCTTC. Protein sequence: CSASPPETLYGYTF.

This clone came up once. The rearrangement joins TRBV12-3 or TRBV12-4 to TRBJ2-7; 10 bases map to TRBD1. The length of the CDR3 is 13 residues. Losses at the gene ends were 6 bases for V and 3 bases for J; bases not matched to a gene: 2. The CDR3: CASSDRGRYEQYF. CDR3 bases: TGTGCCAGCAGCGACAGGGGGCGCTACGAGCAGTACTTC.

This clone was observed a single time. The chain couples TRBV18 to TRBJ2-3, with a tentative D call TRBD2 (6 bases). This CDR3 is 16 amino acids long. Germline CDR1 reads KGHSH; CDR2 reads LQKENI. V dropped 0 bases and J dropped 2 bases, with 12 bases sitting between them. This chain's CDR3 is CASSPPWPGVTDTQYF. The DNA for the CDR3 is TGTGCCAGCTCACCACCTTGGCCGGGGGTCACAGATACGCAGTATTTT.

The V call is TRBV7-2, the J call TRBJ2-5, with D uncertain. The V end lost 0 bases, the J end lost 5 bases, and 7 bases lay between the germline ends. In germline, CDR1 is SGHTA, CDR2 FQGNSA. The CDR3 is made up of 13 amino acids. In nucleotides, the CDR3 is TGTGCCAGCAGCTTAGCCGTCCGGGAGACCCAGTACTTC. It translates to CASSLAVRETQYF.

CDR3 protein: CSVTSGGAGETQYF. The DNA for the CDR3 is TGCAGCGTCACTAGCGGGGGGGCCGGGGAGACCCAGTACTTC. The genes are TRBV29-1 and TRBJ2-5, with 13 bases fitting TRBD2. This CDR3 is built from 14 residues. The V gene's germline CDR1 is SQVTM and CDR2 ANQGSEA. J lost 5 bases, V lost 6 bases, and 6 bases had no gene match.

The chain couples TRBV5-1 to TRBJ2-2; possibly TRBD2 for D (5 bases). Germline V lookup: CDR1 SGHRS, CDR2 YFSETQ. V was pared by 2 bases and J by 2 bases, with 13 bases between. The CDR3 extends over 16 amino acids. This CDR3 reads CASSLGLIVNTGELFF. CDR3 DNA sequence: TGCGCCAGCAGCTTAGGACTGATCGTCAACACCGGGGAGCTGTTTTTT.

The chain is built from TRBV7-9 and TRBJ1-1, with unresolved D. Germline V gene data show CDR1 as SEHNR and CDR2 as FQNEAQ (reference sequence). The CDR3 runs 12 residues. Between the trimmed V and J ends, which lost 3 bases and 11 bases, there was a span of 13 bases. CDR3 region: CASSFKSGEAFF. Here the CDR3 DNA reads TGTGCCAGCAGCTTTAAGTCCGGGGAGGCTTTCTTT.

The V call is TRBV3-1 (or the pseudogene TRBV3-2), the J call TRBJ1-1, with 8 bases fitting TRBD1. The CDR3 is 14 residues long. V gave up 5 bases and J gave up 5 bases; unmatched junction bases: 7. Germline V gene lookup returns CDR1 LGHDT and CDR2 YNNKEL (reference sequence). CDR3 coding DNA: TGTGCCAGCAGCAATACAGGGGGGAGGACTGAAGCTTTCTTT. It encodes CASSNTGGRTEAFF.

The chain links TRBV10-3 to TRBJ2-3; 12 bases agree with TRBD2. The ends lost 6 bases at V and 6 bases at J; junction bases unmatched: 7. CDR1 ENHRY and CDR2 SYGVKD come from the germline V gene. The CDR3 length is 15 residues. In DNA, the CDR3 is TGTGCCATCAGATCACTAGCGGGGGGCGGGGATACGCAGTATTTT. Protein sequence: CAIRSLAGGGDTQYF.

The chain has TRBV5-1 and TRBJ1-1; possibly TRBD1 for D (6 bases). Germline V gene data show CDR1 as SGHRS and CDR2 as YFSETQ. Trimming removed 5 bases at V and 0 bases at J, with 11 bases between. The CDR3 length is 14 residues. CDR3 bases: TGCGCCAGCAGGGACGGACAGATGAACACTGAAGCTTTCTTT. Its protein product is CASRDGQMNTEAFF.

The rearrangement links TRBV2 to TRBJ1-2, with D possibly matching TRBD1 (5 bases). Germline assignment: CDR1 SNHLY and CDR2 FYNNEI. CDR3 length: 14 residues. Deletions cut 5 bases from V and 4 bases from J, with 14 bases between. CDR3 nucleotide sequence: TGTGCCAGCAGTCAGAAGCAGGGCTTCTATGGCTACACCTTC. This encodes CASSQKQGFYGYTF.

The chain has TRBV7-8 and TRBJ1-2; a weak D match, TRBD1 (5 bases). The CDR3 has 15 residues. With 6 bases removed from V and 0 bases from J, the gap between germline ends came to 14 bases. CDR1 is SGHVS and CDR2 is FQNEAQ in the germline V gene. This CDR3 is CASSPTVLANYGYTF. The DNA of the CDR3 is TGTGCCAGCAGTCCGACAGTATTAGCTAACTATGGCTACACCTTC.

The J gene is TRBJ2-3, the V gene TRBV7-2; D may be TRBD2 (6 bases). V was cut by 5 bases and J by 4 bases, with 13 bases left in between. This CDR3 region has 14 residues. Germline loops: CDR1 SGHTA, CDR2 FQGNSA. DNA of the CDR3: TGTGCCAGCAGCCCTAGACTAGTCGCAGATACGCAGTATTTT. Translation gives CASSPRLVADTQYF.

The J gene is TRBJ1-3, the V gene TRBV6-2 or TRBV6-3; D is unclear. V was shortened by 6 bases and J by 0 bases, with 18 bases between the two germline ends. The CDR3 consists of 17 residues. CDR1 is MNHEY and CDR2 is SVGEGT in the germline V gene. Here the CDR3 reads CASSVRRDELSGNTIYF. CDR3 DNA sequence: TGTGCCAGCAGCGTGAGGAGGGATGAGCTCTCTGGAAACACCATATATTTT.

This clone was seen a handful of times. The V gene is TRBV3-1 (or the pseudogene TRBV3-2), the J gene TRBJ2-1; 12 bases fit TRBD2. Looked up from germline, CDR1 is LGHDT and CDR2 is YNNKEL (reference sequence). The CDR3 length is 13 residues. V shed 9 bases and J 7 bases; nucleotides not matched to a gene: 4. CDR3 residues: CASRTSGANEQFF. The CDR3 bases are TGTGCCAGTCGGACTAGCGGGGCAAATGAGCAGTTCTTC.

The chain employs TRBV29-1 and TRBJ1-1, with D possibly TRBD1 on 5 matching bases. The CDR3 has 11 residues. Per the germline V gene, CDR1 is SQVTM and CDR2 is ANQGSEA. V lost 4 bases and J 5 bases, leaving 8 bases between the germline ends. CDR3 sequence (DNA): TGCAGCGTTGTTAGGGGAACTGAAGCTTTCTTT. Translated, it gives CSVVRGTEAFF.

The rearrangement joins TRBV30 to TRBJ2-7; no clear D. The CDR3 has 11 amino acids. CDR1 GTSNPN and CDR2 SVGIG come from the germline V gene (reference sequence). Trimming pared 7 bases from V and 1 base from J, leaving 8 bases between. The CDR3 loop is CAYDSSYEQYF. The CDR3 nucleotides are TGTGCCTACGACTCTTCCTACGAGCAGTACTTC.

The gene calls are TRBV13 and TRBJ2-1; 9 bases fit TRBD1. This CDR3 is 15 amino acids long. V gave up 4 bases and J gave up 7 bases; unmatched junction bases: 8. The germline V gene encodes CDR1 PRHDT and CDR2 FYEKMQ (reference sequence). The CDR3 protein is CASSSPGQGVNEQFF. The CDR3 nucleotides read TGTGCCAGCAGCTCGCCGGGACAGGGAGTGAATGAGCAGTTCTTC.

This chain uses TRBV19 with TRBJ2-5, with D possibly being TRBD1 (6 bases). Trimming took 2 bases from V and 2 from J, leaving 12 bases between them. CDR1 is LNHDA and CDR2 is SQIVND in the germline V gene (reference sequence). The CDR3 covers 15 residues. CDR3 sequence reads: CASSITQGIQETQYF. CDR3 nucleotides: TGTGCCAGTAGTATAACACAGGGAATTCAAGAGACCCAGTACTTC.

This chain joins TRBV4-2 and TRBJ1-3, with D perhaps TRBD1 (5 bases). The CDR3 covers 16 residues. V lost 5 bases, J lost 2 bases, and 16 bases lay in between. Per the germline V gene, CDR1 is LGHNA and CDR2 is YNFKEQ. The CDR3 bases are TGTGCCAGCAGCTCCGAGGCAGGGCCGGCTGGAAACACCATATATTTT. Translating it yields CASSSEAGPAGNTIYF.

A note on this clone: This same CDR3 is encoded by further DNA sequences in the sample. V gene TRBV7-9 combines with J gene TRBJ1-2; 8 nucleotides match TRBD1. V lost 0 bases to trimming and J lost 4 bases; unmatched junction nucleotides: 1. CDR3 size: 14 residues. The germline CDR1 and CDR2 sequences are SEHNR and FQNEAQ (reference sequence). CDR3 amino acids: CASSLAGTGYGYTF. CDR3 DNA sequence: TGTGCCAGCAGCTTAGCCGGGACAGGCTATGGCTACACCTTC.

This clone was found a few times. This sequence joins TRBV7-9 and TRBJ2-7; 9 nucleotides match TRBD1. This CDR3 region has 13 residues. After removal of 5 bases from V and 9 bases from J, the junction contained 8 bases not matched to a gene. Germline-derived CDR1 and CDR2 are SEHNR and FQNEAQ (reference sequence). The CDR3 is CASSDHRGPGQYV. The CDR3 DNA reads as TGTGCCAGCAGCGATCACAGGGGGCCGGGGCAGTACGTC.

In nucleotides, the CDR3 is TGTGCCAGCAGCAAGGGGACAGGGGGAAAGGCTAGCGGGGTCACAGATACGCAGTATTTT. Protein: CASSKGTGGKASGVTDTQYF. The J gene is TRBJ2-3, the V gene TRBV7-9, with TRBD1 matching over 11 bases. The CDR3 has 20 amino acids. V trimming: 5 bases; J trimming: 2 bases; junction bases outside the gene matches: 18. Germline assignment: CDR1 SEHNR and CDR2 FQNEAQ (reference sequence).